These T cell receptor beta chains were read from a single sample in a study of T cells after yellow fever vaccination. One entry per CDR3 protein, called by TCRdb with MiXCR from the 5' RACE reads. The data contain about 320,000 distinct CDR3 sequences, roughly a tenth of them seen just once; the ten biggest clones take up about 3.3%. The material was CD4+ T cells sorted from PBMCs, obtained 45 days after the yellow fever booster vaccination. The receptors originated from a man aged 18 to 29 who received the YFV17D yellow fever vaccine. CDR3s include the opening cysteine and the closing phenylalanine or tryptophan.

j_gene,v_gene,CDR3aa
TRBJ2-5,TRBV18,CASSPQTGQETQYF
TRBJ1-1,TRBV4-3,CASSQSIQRGRNTEAFF
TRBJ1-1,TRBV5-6,CASSLYSGTGGMYAFF
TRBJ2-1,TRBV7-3,CASSFRSSGGANEQFF
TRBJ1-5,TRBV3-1,CASSQGTVSNQPQHF
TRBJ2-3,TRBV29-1,CSAHGTIDTQYF
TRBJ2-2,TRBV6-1,CASPGGPNTGELFF
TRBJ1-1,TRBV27,CASSLSGRVRTEAFF
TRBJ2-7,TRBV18,CASSPGDRENYEQYF
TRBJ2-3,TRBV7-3,CASSPRGSGGQGDTQYF
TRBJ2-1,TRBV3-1,CASSQGAGGGEQFF
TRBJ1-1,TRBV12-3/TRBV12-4,CASSPLITEAFF
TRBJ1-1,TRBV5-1,CASSLVDGGRRAEAFF
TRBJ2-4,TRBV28,CASSLEGHIQYF
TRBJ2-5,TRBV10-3,CAISELLADETQYF
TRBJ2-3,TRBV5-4,CASSRGGTGALTDTQYF
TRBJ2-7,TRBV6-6,CASSRTGVKEDHEQYF
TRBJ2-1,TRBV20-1,CSARLAGGRYNEQFF
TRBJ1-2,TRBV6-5,CASSEGGSNYGYTF
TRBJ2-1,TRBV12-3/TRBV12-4,CASSLQLAGGSYNEQFF
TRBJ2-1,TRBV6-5,CASSYAGGVNEQFF
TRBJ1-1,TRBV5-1,CASSAGAPGTEAFF
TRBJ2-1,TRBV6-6,CASRGRVGNEQFF
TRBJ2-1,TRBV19,CASSSLQGFAYNEQFF
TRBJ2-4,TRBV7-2,CASSLGGGIQYF
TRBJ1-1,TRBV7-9,CASSRRVRGLGSFNTEAFF
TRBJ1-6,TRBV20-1,CSASLPGVASPLHF
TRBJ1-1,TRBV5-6,CASSSGVGAFF
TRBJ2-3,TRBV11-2,CASSSGRWGTDTQYF
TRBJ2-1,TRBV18,CASSPREGAEQFF
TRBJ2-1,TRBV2,CASSDPFRSSYNEQFF
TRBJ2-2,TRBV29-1,CSVGVGLAGGLNTGELFF
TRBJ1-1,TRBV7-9,CASRSTVLTPRAFF
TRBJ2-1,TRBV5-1,CASSQSINRDRVTQRFF
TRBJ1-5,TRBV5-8,CASSQGTGDQPQHF
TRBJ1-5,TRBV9,CASSGTGAQNQPQHF
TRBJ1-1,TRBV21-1,CATTQGPPNTEAFF